The present T cell receptor beta chain was sequenced within a study of cytotoxic CD8 clonotypes in ibrutinib-treated CLL. Study-level information: There were, on average, nearly 260,000 productive templates and 90,000 to 95,000 productive rearrangements per sample.

Worth noting for this clone: Antigen unknown.

Target depth was 1 in 200,000 to 1 in 1 million T cells, about 10x per clonotype. Profiling relied on immunoSEQ multiplex PCR, and the TCRdb table lists in-frame clones only, not all of them. This sample has approximately 280,000 clones, with approximately 79% found just once. Study results and caveats: Public clonotypes were uncommon and contracted or stayed stable on treatment. Against age-matched healthy donors, baseline clonality ran higher and tracked circulating CD8+ T-cell counts.

V shed 4 bases, J shed 6 bases, and the junction held 9 bases outside the gene matches. The CDR3 contains 14 residues. CDR1 SGHRS and CDR2 YFSETQ come from the germline V gene. Specimen: PBMCs, collected at disease progression, from a patient treated with ibrutinib. This TCR was sampled from a human donor with chronic lymphocytic leukemia. V usage is TRBV5-1 and J usage is TRBJ1-2; 7 nucleotides agree with TRBD1. The CDR3 reads CASSTATGNHGYTF. The CDR3, as DNA: TGCGCCAGCAGCACAGCGACAGGGAACCATGGCTACACCTTC. The full variable domain, in which reference TRBV5-1 and TRBJ1-2 provide the parts outside the CDR3, is KAGVTQTPRYLIKTRGQQVTLSCSPISGHRSVSWYQQTPGQGLQFLFEYFSETQRNKGNFPGRFSGRQFSNSRSEMNVSTLELGDSALYLCASSTATGNHGYTFGSGTRLTVV.